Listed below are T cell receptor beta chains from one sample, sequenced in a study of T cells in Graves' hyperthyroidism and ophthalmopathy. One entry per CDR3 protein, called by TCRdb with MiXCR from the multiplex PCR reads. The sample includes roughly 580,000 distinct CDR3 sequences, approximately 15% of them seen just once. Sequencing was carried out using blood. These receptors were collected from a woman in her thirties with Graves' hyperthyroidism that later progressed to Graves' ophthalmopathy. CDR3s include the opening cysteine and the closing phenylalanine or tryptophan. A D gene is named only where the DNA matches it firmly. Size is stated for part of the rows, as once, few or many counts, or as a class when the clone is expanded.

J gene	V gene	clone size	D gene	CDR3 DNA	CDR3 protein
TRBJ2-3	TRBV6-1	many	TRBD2	TGTGCCAGCAGTCGGGGGACTAGCGGGAGTGATACGCAGTATTTT	CASSRGTSGSDTQYF
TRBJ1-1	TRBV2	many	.	TGTGCCAGCAGTGACCCCCCCGGGATAATGAACACTGAAGCTTTCTTT	CASSDPPGIMNTEAFF
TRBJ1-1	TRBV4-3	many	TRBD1	TGCGCCAGCAGGAGGGCAATCAACCAGGGGGACACTGAAGCTTTCTTT	CASRRAINQGDTEAFF
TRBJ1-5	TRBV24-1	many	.	TGTGCCACCAGTGCTAAGGGGGGGCGAGGTCAGCCCCAGCATTTT	CATSAKGGRGQPQHF
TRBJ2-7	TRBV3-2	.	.	TGTGCCAGCAGTTCTAGCGGGAGCATGAATTACGAGCAGTACTTC	CASSSSGSMNYEQYF
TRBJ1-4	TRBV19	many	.	TGTGCCAGTAGCCAACTTGGGGCAACTAATGAAAAACTGTTTTTT	CASSQLGATNEKLFF
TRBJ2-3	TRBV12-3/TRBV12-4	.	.	TGTGCCAGCAGTTTTTGGGGCGGACGCACAGATACGCAGTATTTT	CASSFWGGRTDTQYF
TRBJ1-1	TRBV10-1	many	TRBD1	TGCGCCAGCATTTCCCCTGGGACAGTGGTCATGAACACTGAAGCTTTCTTT	CASISPGTVVMNTEAFF
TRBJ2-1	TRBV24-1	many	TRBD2	TGTGCCACCAGCCCCAGCGGGATTACCTACAATGAGCAGTTCTTC	CATSPSGITYNEQFF
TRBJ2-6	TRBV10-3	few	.	TGTGCCATCAGTGAGTCGACAGTACCTGGGGCCAACGTCCTGACTTTC	CAISESTVPGANVLTF
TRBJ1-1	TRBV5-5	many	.	TGTGCCAGCAGCCTTTGGTCCGCTGAAGCTTTCTTT	CASSLWSAEAFF
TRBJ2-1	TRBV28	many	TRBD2	TGTGCCAGCAGGCTTGGCGGGAGGAGGGATGAGCAGTTCTTC	CASRLGGRRDEQFF
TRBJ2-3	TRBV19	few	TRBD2	TGTGCCAGTAGCTTCGCGGTAGCGGGAGGTGATACGCAGTATTTT	CASSFAVAGGDTQYF
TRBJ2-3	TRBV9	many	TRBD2	TGTGCCAGCAGCGTAGGCGGGGCGGGAGGGTTCACAGATACGCAGTATTTT	CASSVGGAGGFTDTQYF
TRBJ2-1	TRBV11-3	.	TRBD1	TGTGCCAGCAGGTTCGGAACAGGGGGAGGCGGTGAGCAGTTCTTC	CASRFGTGGGGEQFF
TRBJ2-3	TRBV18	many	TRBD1	TGTGCCAGCTCACCACTGGGGACAGGGGGCAGCACAGATACGCAGTATTTT	CASSPLGTGGSTDTQYF
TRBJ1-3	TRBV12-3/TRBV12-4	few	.	TGTGCCAGCAGTTTTCCAGGAAACACCATATATTTT	CASSFPGNTIYF
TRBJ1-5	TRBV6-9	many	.	TGTGCCAGCAGATCCCCGGACGGAATCCGATATAGCAATCAGCCCCAGCATTTT	CASRSPDGIRYSNQPQHF
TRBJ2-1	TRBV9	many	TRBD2	TGTGCCAGCAGCACAAGGACTAGCGGGATCAATGAGCAGTTCTTC	CASSTRTSGINEQFF
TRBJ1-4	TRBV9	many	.	TGTGCCAGCAGCGTCGGGGGGACGGCTGTTAATGAAAAACTGTTTTTT	CASSVGGTAVNEKLFF
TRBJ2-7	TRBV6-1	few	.	TGTGCCAGCAGTTATTCTACAGGGCTAGGAAGCGGGACCGTCTACGAGCAGTACTTC	CASSYSTGLGSGTVYEQYF
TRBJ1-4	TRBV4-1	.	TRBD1	TGCGCCAGCAGCCAAGGTTACGACAGGGGGAATGAAAAACTGTTTTTT	CASSQGYDRGNEKLFF
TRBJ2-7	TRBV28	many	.	TGTGCCAGCAGTTTAGAATTCGCGGGGAGAGACTACGAGCAGTACTTC	CASSLEFAGRDYEQYF
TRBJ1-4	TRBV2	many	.	TGTGCCAGCAGTGCCGTTGGACAAGACTGTTTTTTT	CASSAVGQDCFF
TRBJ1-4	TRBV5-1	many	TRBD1	TGTGCCAGCAGCCTGGGACAGATTAATGAAAAACTGTTTTTT	CASSLGQINEKLFF
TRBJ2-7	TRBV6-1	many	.	TGTGCCAGCGTCTCGGCATCCCGCTACGAGCAGTACTTC	CASVSASRYEQYF
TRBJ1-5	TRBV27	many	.	TGTGCCAGCAGCTGGGAGGGCAGGTTCAATCAGCCCCAGCATTTT	CASSWEGRFNQPQHF
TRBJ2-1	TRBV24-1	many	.	TGTGCCACCAGTGATTTAAGCGGCGGAACCTACAATGAGCAGTTCTTC	CATSDLSGGTYNEQFF
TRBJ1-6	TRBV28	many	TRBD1	TGTGCCAGCAGTGGGACAGGGGGATCACCCCTCCACTTT	CASSGTGGSPLHF
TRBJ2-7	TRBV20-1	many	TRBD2	TGCAGTGCCTTTCCGGGACTAGCGGCCTACGAGCAGTACTTC	CSAFPGLAAYEQYF
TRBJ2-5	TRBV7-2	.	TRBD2	TGTACCAGCAGCCCCCCAGGAGGCGGGAGAGGGTACTTC	CTSSPPGGGRGYF
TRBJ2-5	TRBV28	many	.	TGTGCCAGCAGTTTGGCCGCTCCTACAGGGACCCAGTACTTC	CASSLAAPTGTQYF
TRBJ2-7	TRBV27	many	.	TGTGCCAGCAGTGAATCAAACCAGGGGTTACCGAAAGACGAGCAGTACTTC	CASSESNQGLPKDEQYF
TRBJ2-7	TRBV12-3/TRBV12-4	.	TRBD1	TGTGCCAGCAGGGGGACAGGGGGCCCCGGGCAGTACTTC	CASRGTGGPGQYF
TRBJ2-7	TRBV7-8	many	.	TGTGCCAGCAGCCCTCTCGGAGCCTACGAGCAGTACTTC	CASSPLGAYEQYF
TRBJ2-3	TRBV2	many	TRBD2	TGTGCCAGCAGGGGGACTAGCCCAACAGATACGCAGTATTTT	CASRGTSPTDTQYF
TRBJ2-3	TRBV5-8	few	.	TGTGCCAGCACCAGGACCGACAGTTTCAGAGATACGCAGTATTTT	CASTRTDSFRDTQYF
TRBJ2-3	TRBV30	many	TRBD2	TGTGCCTGGAGTGTACAACTAGCGGCAGATACGCAGTATTTT	CAWSVQLAADTQYF
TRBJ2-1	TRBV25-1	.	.	TGTGCCAGCAGTGGTAGCGTCCATGAGCAGTTCTTC	CASSGSVHEQFF
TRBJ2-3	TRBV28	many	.	TGTGCCAGCAGTTTTCAGTTGACAGATACGCAGTATTTT	CASSFQLTDTQYF
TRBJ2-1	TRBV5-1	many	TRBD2	TGCGCCAGCAGCATTCCTAGCGGGTACAATGAGCAGTTCTTC	CASSIPSGYNEQFF
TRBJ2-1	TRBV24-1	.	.	TGTGCCGCCTCCTCGACTAGTTGGAGCGATGAGCAGTTCTTC	CAASSTSWSDEQFF
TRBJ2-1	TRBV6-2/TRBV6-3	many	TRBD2	TGTGCCAGCAGTTATTCCTCTAGCGGGAGTCGGGGTGAGCAGTTCTTC	CASSYSSSGSRGEQFF
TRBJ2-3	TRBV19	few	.	TGTGCCAGTAGTATAGGAAAAGGGGGGAAGTGGACAGATACGCAGTATTTT	CASSIGKGGKWTDTQYF
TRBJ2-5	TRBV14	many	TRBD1	TGTGCCAGCAGCCAATTTACAGGGGCAGAGACCCAGTACTTC	CASSQFTGAETQYF
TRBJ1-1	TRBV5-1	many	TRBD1	TGCGCCAGCAGCTTGGGGGCCAGGGGGGGACGTCAGACTGAAGCTTTCTTT	CASSLGARGGRQTEAFF
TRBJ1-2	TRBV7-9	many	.	TGTGCCAGCAGCTCGCAGAGCCTCTTTTATGGCTACACCTTC	CASSSQSLFYGYTF
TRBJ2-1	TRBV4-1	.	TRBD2	TGCGCCAGCAGACGAACAGGATTAATAGCGGGAAAAACCTACAATGAGCAGTTCTTC	CASRRTGLIAGKTYNEQFF
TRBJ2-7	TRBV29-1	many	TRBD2	TGCAGCTCCAGCGTAGCGGGATCCTACGAGCAGTACTTC	CSSSVAGSYEQYF
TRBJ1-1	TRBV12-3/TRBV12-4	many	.	TGTGCCAGCAGTTTAGCAAGGGATGAAGCTTTCTTT	CASSLARDEAFF
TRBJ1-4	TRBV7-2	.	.	TGTGCCAGCAGCTTAGAATCTACAACTAATGAAAAACTGTTTTTT	CASSLESTTNEKLFF
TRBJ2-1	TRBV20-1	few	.	TGCAGTGCCTCCAGGGGCAACTCCTACAATGAGCAGTTCTTC	CSASRGNSYNEQFF
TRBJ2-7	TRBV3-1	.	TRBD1	TGTGCCAGCAGCCAATATGCCGGGACAGGGAGCTCCTACGAGCAGTACTTC	CASSQYAGTGSSYEQYF
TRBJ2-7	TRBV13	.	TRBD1	TGTGCCAGCAGCTTGCTACAGGGGGACGGCTACGAGCAGTACTTC	CASSLLQGDGYEQYF
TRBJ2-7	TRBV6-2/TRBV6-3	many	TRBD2	TGTGCCAGCAGGCGGGAGGTCACCTACGAGCAGTACTTC	CASRREVTYEQYF
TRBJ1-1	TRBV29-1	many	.	TGCAGCGTTGAATTAGTGCAGAACACTGAAGCTTTCTTT	CSVELVQNTEAFF
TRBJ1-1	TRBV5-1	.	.	TGCGCCAGCAGGAGGGGGAAGAACACTGAAGCTTTCTTT	CASRRGKNTEAFF
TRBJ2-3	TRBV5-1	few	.	TGCGCCAGCAGCTTTTTGACAGAGAGCACAGATACGCAGTATTTT	CASSFLTESTDTQYF
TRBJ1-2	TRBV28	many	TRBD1	TGTGCCAGCAGTCTCCCCCGACAGGGGCAAGGCGGCTACACCTTC	CASSLPRQGQGGYTF
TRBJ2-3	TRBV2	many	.	TGTGCCAGCAGTTCCGGGCCGAGGGGGACGCAGTATTTT	CASSSGPRGTQYF